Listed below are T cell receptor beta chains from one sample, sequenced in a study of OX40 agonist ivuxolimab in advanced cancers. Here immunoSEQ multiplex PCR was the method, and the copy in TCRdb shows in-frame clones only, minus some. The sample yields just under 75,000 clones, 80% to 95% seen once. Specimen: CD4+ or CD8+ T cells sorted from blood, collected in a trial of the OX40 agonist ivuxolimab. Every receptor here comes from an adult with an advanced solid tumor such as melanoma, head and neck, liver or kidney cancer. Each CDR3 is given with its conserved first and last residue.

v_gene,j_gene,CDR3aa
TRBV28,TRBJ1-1,CASSLGGGTEAFF
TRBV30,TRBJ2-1,CAWKTGGTWNEQFF
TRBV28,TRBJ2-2,CASSPGGGGNTGELFF
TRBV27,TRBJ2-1,CASSLLTGQGHNEQFF
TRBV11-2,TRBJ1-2,CASSLLFGGSGNYGYTF
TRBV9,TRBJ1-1,CAKLSGQPPRNTEAFF
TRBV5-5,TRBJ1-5,CASSLQGLSNQPQHF
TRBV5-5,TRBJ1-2,CASSLAGTGKGYTF
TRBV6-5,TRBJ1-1,CASTQRRFTEAFF
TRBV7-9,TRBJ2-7,CASSLGWESGYEQYF
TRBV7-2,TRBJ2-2,CASSSGAVSNTGELFF
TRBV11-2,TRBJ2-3,CASSQGYTQYF
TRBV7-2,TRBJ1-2,CASKQGPNYGYTF
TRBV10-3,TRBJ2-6,CAISGANVLTF
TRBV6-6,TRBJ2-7,CASSPLTLLGEQYF
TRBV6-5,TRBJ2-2,CASIRDGTGELFF
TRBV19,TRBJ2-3,CASSIRAGRFTDTQYF
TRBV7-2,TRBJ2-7,CASSRLTAYEQYF
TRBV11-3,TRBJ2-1,CASSLWQGSNEQFF
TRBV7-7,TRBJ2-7,CASSSPRGSLDEQYF
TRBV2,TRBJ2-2,CASSGAGRNTGELFF
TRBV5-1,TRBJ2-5,CASSTPEGAQETQYF
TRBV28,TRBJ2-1,CASSNAGFHEQFF
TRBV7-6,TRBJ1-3,CASSSTPGISGNTIYF
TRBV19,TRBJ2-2,CASRTGTSATGELFF
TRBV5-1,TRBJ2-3,CASSLQGGTDTQYF
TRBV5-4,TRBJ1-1,CASSLRSENTEAFF
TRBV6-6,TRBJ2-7,CASSHSSLSYEQYF
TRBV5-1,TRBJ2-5,CASSLAGETQYF
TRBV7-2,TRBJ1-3,CASSLGQTGNTIYF
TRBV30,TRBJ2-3,CAWKGAFGETDTQYF
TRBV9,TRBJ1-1,CASSRNARSMNTEAFF
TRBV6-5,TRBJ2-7,CASSYSLLAPTYEQYF
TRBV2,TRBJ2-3,CATSRQGMDTQYF
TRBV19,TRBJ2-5,CASNPAGGYETQYF
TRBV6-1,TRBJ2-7,CASSPGLAGGEQYF
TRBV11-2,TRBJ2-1,CASSLVPSGRIEQFF
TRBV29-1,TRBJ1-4,CSVDGGTGGGKLFF
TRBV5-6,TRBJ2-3,CASSPGTGTDTQYF
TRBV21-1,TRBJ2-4,CASSVIRVGNIQYF
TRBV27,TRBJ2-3,CASSLSVSGDTQYF